This TCR beta chain is from a study of OX40 agonist ivuxolimab in advanced cancers. This table comes from immunoSEQ multiplex PCR, and its TCRdb copy is limited to in-frame clones, with some not included. This table holds tens of thousands of clones, approximately 84% found once. No patient had autoimmune disease or received systemic immunosuppression. The sample here was CD4+ or CD8+ T cells sorted from blood, taken in a trial of the OX40 agonist ivuxolimab. The TCR comes from an adult with an advanced solid tumor such as melanoma, head and neck, liver or kidney cancer.

The CDR3 DNA reads TGTGCCAGCAGTCCGGGGGGCCCAAACCTAAGCACAGATACGCAGTATTTT. This encodes CASSPGGPNLSTDTQYF. The chain uses TRBV5-4 and TRBJ2-3; perhaps TRBD2 as D (7 bases). The ends were cut back, 5 bases at V and 0 bases at J, with 19 bases in the middle. CDR3 length: 17 amino acids. CDR1 is SGHNT, CDR2 YYREEE, per germline (reference sequence).